The entry below gives a single T cell receptor beta chain sequence along with its context. This specimen belongs to a study of blood T cells in healthy people across ages. Trimming cost V 5 bases and J 0 bases, with 11 bases left between them. CDR1 is MNHEY, CDR2 SMNVEV, per germline (reference sequence). The CDR3 contains 16 residues. Donors ranged from about 6 to 90 years old and were healthy Caucasians in Russia. Each sample provided at least 5 micrograms of extracted total RNA. Together with a sample-barcoded 5' primer, a J-beta primer mix was included in a second PCR lasting about 7 to 12 cycles. MiXCR was run by TCRdb on the 5' RACE reads, yielding one entry per CDR3 protein. The sample includes about 780,000 distinct CDR3 sequences, 46% of them seen just once.

The gene calls are TRBV27 and TRBJ2-6; no definite D call. This clonotype was sampled from a man of 80 years or more in good health. Sample: blood. CDR3 sequence: CASSAPKTSGANVLTF. The CDR3 DNA follows: TGTGCCAGCAGTGCCCCCAAAACCTCTGGGGCCAACGTCCTGACTTTC.